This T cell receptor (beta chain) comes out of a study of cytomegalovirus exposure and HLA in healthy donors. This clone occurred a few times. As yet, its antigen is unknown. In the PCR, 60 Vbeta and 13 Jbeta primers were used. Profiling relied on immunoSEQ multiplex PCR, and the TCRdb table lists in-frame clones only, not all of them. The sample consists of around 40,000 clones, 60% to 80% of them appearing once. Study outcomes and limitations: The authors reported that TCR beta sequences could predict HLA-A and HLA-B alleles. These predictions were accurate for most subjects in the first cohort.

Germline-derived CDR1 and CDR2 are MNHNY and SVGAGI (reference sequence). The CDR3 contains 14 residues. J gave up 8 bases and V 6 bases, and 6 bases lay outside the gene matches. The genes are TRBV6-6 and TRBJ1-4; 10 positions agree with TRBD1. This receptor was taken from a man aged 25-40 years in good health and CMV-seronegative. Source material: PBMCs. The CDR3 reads CASRDTDRGEKLFF. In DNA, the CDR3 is TGTGCCAGCAGGGACACGGACAGGGGGGAAAAACTGTTTTTT.